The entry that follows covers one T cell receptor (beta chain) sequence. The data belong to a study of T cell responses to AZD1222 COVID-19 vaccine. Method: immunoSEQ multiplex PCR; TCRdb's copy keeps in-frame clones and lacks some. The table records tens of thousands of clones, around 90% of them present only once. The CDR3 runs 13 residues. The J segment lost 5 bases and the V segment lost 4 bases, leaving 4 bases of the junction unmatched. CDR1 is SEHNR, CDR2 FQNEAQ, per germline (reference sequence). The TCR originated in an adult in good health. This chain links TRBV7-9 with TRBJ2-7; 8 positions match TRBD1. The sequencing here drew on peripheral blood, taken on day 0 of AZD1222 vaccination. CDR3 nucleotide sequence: TGTGCCAGCAGCTGGGGACAGGTCCACGAGCAGTACTTC. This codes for CASSWGQVHEQYF.